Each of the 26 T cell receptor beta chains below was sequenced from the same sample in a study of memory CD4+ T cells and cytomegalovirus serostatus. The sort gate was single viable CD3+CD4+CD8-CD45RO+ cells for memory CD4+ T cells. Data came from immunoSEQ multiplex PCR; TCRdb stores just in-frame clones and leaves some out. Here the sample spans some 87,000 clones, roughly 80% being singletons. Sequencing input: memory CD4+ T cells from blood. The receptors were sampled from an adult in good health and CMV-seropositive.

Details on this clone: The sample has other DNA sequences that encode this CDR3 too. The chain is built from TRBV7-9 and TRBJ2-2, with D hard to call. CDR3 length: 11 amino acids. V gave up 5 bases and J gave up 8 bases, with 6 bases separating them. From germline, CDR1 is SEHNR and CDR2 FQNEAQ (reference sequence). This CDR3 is CASSPRGELFF. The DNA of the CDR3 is TGTGCCAGCAGCCCCCGTGGGGAGCTGTTTTTT.

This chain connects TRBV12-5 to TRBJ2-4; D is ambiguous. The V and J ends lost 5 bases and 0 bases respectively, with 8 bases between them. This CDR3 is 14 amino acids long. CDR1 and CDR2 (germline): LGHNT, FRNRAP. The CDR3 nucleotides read TGTGCTAGTGGTCCAGCGCCAGCCAAAAACATTCAGTACTTC. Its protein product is CASGPAPAKNIQYF.

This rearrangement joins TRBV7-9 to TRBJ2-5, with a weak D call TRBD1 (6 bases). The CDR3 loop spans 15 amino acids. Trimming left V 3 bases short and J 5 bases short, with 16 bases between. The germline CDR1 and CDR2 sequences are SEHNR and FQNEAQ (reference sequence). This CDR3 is CASSLGQGSKETQYF. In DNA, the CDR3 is TGTGCCAGCAGCTTGGGGCAGGGGAGCAAGGAGACCCAGTACTTC.

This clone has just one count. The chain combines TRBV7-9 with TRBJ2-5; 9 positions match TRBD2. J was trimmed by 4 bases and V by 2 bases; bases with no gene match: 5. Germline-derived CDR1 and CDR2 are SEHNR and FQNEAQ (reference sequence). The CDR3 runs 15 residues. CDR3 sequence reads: CASSLYASGIETQYF. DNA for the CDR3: TGTGCCAGCAGCTTATACGCTAGCGGGATAGAGACCCAGTACTTC. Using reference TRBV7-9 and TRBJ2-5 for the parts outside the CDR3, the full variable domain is DTGVSQNPRHKITKRGQNVTFRCDPISEHNRLYWYRQTLGQGPEFLTYFQNEAQLEKSRLLSDRFSAERPKGSFSTLEIQRTEQGDSAMYLCASSLYASGIETQYFGPGTRLLVL.

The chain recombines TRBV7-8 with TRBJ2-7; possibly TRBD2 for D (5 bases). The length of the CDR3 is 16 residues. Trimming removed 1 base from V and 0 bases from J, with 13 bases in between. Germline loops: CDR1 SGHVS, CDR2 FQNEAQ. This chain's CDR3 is CASSLGTDAASYEQYF. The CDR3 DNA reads TGTGCCAGCAGCTTAGGGACTGATGCCGCCTCCTACGAGCAGTACTTC.

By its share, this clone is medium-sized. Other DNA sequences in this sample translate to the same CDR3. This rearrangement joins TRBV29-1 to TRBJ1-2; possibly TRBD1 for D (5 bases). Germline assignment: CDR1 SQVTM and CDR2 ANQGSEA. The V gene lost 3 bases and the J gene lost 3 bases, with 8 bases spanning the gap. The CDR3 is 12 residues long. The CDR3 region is CSVDQGDYGYTF. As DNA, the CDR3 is TGCAGCGTTGATCAGGGTGACTATGGCTACACCTTC.

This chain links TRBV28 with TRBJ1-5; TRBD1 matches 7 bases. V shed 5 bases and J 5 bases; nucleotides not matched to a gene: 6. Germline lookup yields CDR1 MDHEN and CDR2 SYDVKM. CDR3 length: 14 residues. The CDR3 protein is CASSPVTGHQPQHF. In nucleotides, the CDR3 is TGTGCCAGCAGTCCCGTGACAGGGCATCAGCCCCAGCATTTT.

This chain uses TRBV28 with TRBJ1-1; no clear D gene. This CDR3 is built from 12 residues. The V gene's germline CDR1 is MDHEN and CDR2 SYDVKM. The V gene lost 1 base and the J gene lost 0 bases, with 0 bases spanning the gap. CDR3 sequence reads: CASSLLNTEAFF. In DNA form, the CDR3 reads TGTGCCAGCAGTTTATTGAACACTGAAGCTTTCTTT.

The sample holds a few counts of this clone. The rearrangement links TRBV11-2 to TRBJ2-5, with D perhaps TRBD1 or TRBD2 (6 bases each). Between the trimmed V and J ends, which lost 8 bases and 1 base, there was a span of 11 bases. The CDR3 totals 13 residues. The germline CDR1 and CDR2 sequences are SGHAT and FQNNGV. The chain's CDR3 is CASGGQGQETQYF. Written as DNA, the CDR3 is TGTGCCAGCGGGGGGCAGGGCCAAGAGACCCAGTACTTC.

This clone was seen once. CDR3 amino acids: CASSPAGDDANYGYTF. In nucleotides, the CDR3 is TGTGCCAGCTCACCAGCCGGGGACGACGCTAACTATGGCTACACCTTC. The rearrangement links TRBV18 to TRBJ1-2; tentatively, D is TRBD1 (5 bases). Trimming cost V 2 bases and J 0 bases, with 13 bases left between them. The CDR3 loop spans 16 amino acids. CDR1 and CDR2 (germline): KGHSH, LQKENI.

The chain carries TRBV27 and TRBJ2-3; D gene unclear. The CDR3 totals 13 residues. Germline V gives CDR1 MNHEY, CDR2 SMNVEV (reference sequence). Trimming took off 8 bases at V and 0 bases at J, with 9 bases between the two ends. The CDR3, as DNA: TGTGCCAGCCGGAGTACTAGCACAGATACGCAGTATTTT. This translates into CASRSTSTDTQYF.

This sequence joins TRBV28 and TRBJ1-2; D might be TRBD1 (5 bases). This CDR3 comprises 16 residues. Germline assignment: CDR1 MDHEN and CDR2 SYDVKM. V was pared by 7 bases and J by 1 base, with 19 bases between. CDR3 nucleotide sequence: TGTGCCAGCACGGAGGGAGGGGCTACGTTTAACTATGGCTACACCTTC. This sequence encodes CASTEGGATFNYGYTF.

The CDR3 DNA is TGTGCCAGCAGCTTAACCGGGACAGAAACTAATGAAAAACTGTTTTTT. Protein product: CASSLTGTETNEKLFF. The rearrangement uses TRBV7-9 and TRBJ1-4; TRBD1 matches 7 bases. This CDR3 spans 16 amino acids. Germline loops: CDR1 SEHNR, CDR2 FQNEAQ (reference sequence). With 2 bases clipped from V and 1 base from J, the junction kept 4 bases outside the gene matches.

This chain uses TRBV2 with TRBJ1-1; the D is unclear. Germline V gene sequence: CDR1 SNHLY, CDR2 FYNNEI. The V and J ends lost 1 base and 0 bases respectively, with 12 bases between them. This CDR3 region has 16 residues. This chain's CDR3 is CASSEVGAAVNTEAFF. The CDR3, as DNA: TGTGCCAGCAGTGAAGTTGGCGCAGCCGTGAACACTGAAGCTTTCTTT.

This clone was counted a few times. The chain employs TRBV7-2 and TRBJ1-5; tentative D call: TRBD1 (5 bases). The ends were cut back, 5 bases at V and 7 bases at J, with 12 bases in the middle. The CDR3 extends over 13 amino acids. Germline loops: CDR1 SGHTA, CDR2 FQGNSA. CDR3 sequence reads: CASSIQVRQPQHF. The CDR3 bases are TGTGCCAGCAGCATACAGGTCCGCCAGCCCCAGCATTTT.

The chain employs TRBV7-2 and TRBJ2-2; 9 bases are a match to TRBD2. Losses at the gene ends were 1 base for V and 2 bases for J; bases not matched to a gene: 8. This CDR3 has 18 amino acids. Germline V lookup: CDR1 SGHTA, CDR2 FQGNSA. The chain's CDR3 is CASSLERLAVLNTGELFF. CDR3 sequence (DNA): TGTGCCAGCAGCTTAGAGAGACTAGCGGTACTAAACACCGGGGAGCTGTTTTTT.

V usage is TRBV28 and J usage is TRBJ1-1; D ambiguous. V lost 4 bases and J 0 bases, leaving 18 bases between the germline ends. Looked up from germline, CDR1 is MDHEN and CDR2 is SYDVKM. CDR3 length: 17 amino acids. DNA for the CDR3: TGTGCCAGCAGTTACCCAGTGGCTGCAGATATGAACACTGAAGCTTTCTTT. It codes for CASSYPVAADMNTEAFF.

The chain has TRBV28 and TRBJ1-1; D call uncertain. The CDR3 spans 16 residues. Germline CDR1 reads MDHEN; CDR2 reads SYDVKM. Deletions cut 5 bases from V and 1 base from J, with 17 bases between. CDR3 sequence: CASSPTHPSENTEAFF. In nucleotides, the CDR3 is TGTGCCAGCAGTCCGACACACCCCTCGGAGAACACTGAAGCTTTCTTT.

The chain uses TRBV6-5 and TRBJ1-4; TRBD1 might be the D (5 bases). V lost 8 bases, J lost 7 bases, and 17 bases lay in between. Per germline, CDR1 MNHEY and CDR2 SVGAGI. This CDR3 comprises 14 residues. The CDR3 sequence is CASRRRAPGEKLFF. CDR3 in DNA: TGTGCCAGCCGCCGCAGGGCTCCCGGTGAAAAACTGTTTTTT.

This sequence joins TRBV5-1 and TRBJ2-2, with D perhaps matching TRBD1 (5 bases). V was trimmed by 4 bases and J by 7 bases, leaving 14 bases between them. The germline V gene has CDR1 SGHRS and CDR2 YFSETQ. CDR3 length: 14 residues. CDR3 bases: TGCGCCAGCAGCCGGCAGGGCGAAATCGGGGAGCTGTTTTTT. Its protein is CASSRQGEIGELFF.

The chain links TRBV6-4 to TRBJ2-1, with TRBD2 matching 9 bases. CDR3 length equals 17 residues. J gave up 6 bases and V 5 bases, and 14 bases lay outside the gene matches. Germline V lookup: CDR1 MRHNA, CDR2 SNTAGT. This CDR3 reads CASSRTSAGGALNEQFF. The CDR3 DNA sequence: TGTGCCAGCAGTCGGACTAGCGCCGGGGGGGCGCTCAATGAGCAGTTCTTC.

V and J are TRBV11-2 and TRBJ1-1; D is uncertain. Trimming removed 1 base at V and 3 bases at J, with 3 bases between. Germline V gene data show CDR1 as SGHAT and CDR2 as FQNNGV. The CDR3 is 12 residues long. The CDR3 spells CASSLVDTEAFF. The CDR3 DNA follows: TGTGCCAGCAGCTTAGTCGACACTGAAGCTTTCTTT.

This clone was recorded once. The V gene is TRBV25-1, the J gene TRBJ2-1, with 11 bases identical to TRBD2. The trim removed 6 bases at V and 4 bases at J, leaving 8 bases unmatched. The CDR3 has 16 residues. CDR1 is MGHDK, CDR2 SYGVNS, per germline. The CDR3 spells CASRAITSGSYNEQFF. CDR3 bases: TGTGCCAGCAGGGCGATTACTAGCGGGAGTTACAATGAGCAGTTCTTC.

CDR3 bases: TGTGCCAGCAGTTCGGTACGGGAGCTGTTTTTT. It specifies CASSSVRELFF. The J gene is TRBJ2-2, the V gene TRBV28; D uncertain. The CDR3 covers 11 residues. CDR1 and CDR2 (germline): MDHEN, SYDVKM. V lost 4 bases and J 9 bases, leaving 6 bases between the germline ends.

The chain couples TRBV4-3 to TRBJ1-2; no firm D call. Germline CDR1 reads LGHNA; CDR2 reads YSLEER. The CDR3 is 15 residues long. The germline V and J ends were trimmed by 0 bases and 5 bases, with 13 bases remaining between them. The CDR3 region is CASSQDLGQGYGYTF. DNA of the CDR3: TGCGCCAGCAGCCAAGATCTTGGGCAAGGATATGGCTACACCTTC.

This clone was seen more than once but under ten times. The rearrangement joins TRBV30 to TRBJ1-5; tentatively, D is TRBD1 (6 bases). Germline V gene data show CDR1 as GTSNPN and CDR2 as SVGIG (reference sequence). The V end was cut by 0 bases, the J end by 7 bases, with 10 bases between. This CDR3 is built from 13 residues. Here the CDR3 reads CAWSVGGEQPQHF. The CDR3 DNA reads TGTGCCTGGAGTGTAGGGGGAGAACAGCCCCAGCATTTT.